This T cell receptor (beta chain) was documented in a study of cytomegalovirus exposure and HLA in healthy donors. A multiplex PCR was run with 60 Vbeta primers and 13 Jbeta primers. Assay: immunoSEQ multiplex PCR; the TCRdb copy retains only in-frame clones and omits some. This sample carries 100,000 or so clones, 65% to 75% of them seen once, and the ten largest clones take approximately 2.3%. The V gene end was trimmed by 6 bases and the J gene end by 5 bases; junction bases not matched to a gene: 5. The CDR3 is 13 amino acids. Germline lookup yields CDR1 SGHTA and CDR2 FQGNSA. Sequencing input: PBMCs. The sequence was collected from a man aged 30 to 45 in good health and CMV-seronegative. The gene calls are TRBV7-2 and TRBJ2-5; 8 nucleotides match TRBD1. As DNA, the CDR3 is TGTGCCAGCAGATTGAGGACAGGGGAGACCCAGTACTTC. Amino acids: CASRLRTGETQYF. The full variable domain, completed using reference TRBV7-2 and TRBJ2-5, is GAGVSQSPSNKVTEKGKDVELRCDPISGHTALYWYRQSLGQGLEFLIYFQGNSAPDKSGLPSDRFSAERTGGSVSTLTIQRTQQEDSAVYLCASRLRTGETQYFGPGTRLLVL.